One T cell receptor beta chain is described in this entry. No antigen is known for it. This sample was included in a study of cytomegalovirus exposure and HLA in healthy donors. The PCR made use of 60 Vbeta and 13 Jbeta primers. Data came from immunoSEQ multiplex PCR; TCRdb stores just in-frame clones and leaves some out. In the table there are around 190,000 clones, roughly 86% of which are singletons. Study results and limitations: One variant, a missense change in DCLRE1C, was linked in a later analysis to TCR beta V- and J-gene trimming.

The length of the CDR3 is 14 residues. Trimming took 5 bases from V and 0 from J; bases not matched to a gene: 2. Germline lookup yields CDR1 MDHEN and CDR2 SYDVKM. V usage is TRBV28 and J usage is TRBJ2-3; 7 nucleotides align to TRBD1. The sample taken for sequencing was PBMCs. The origin of this receptor is a man aged 40-55 years in good health and CMV-seropositive. CDR3 sequence reads: CASSGQASTDTQYF. CDR3 bases: TGTGCCAGCAGTGGACAGGCTAGCACAGATACGCAGTATTTT.